The clone carrying this T cell receptor (beta chain) was counted only a few times. This record comes from a study of beta chain features in type 1 diabetes. Purities over 95% were achieved in all sorted populations. Per the germline V gene, CDR1 is SGHAT and CDR2 is FQNNGV. This CDR3 spans 14 amino acids. V lost 0 bases, J lost 0 bases, and 6 bases lay in between. cDNA synthesis used the whole RNA isolate, giving expressed TCRB sequences. The method was immunoSEQ multiplex PCR; TCRdb's version includes in-frame clones alone and lacks a portion of them. The table has under 250,000 clones, 27% seen once.

The source is a man between 25 and 39 years old in good health. The chain recombines TRBV11-2 with TRBJ2-7; no clear D gene. Sequencing input: central memory CD4+ T cells from blood. CDR3 sequence (DNA): TGTGCCAGCAGCTTAGATTCCAGCTCCTACGAGCAGTACTTC. Translated: CASSLDSSSYEQYF.